This T cell receptor beta chain was obtained from a study of patients and donors after allogeneic stem cell transplantation. TCRdb passed the RT-PCR reads through MiXCR, listing each CDR3 protein once. In the table there are roughly 180,000 distinct CDR3 sequences, less than 45% of which are singletons. The CDR3 covers 13 residues. V was clipped by 11 bases and J by 1 base, with 13 bases between them. Germline V gives CDR1 SNHLY, CDR2 FYNNEI. Sample: blood, either unsorted or a sorted T cell fraction (not recorded which). The TCR was taken from a human donor who was either an allogeneic HSCT recipient or a stem cell or donor lymphocyte infusion donor (not recorded which). It is not recorded whose cells these are; they may come from a transplant donor. V is TRBV2 and J is TRBJ2-3; D is ambiguous. The CDR3, as DNA: TGTGCCGGAACAAGCGCACGCACAGATACGCAGTATTTT. Translation: CAGTSARTDTQYF.